The 27 T cell receptor beta chains in this list originate from one sample, sequenced in a study of T cell repertoires in cytomegalovirus infection. TCRdb recomputed calls from the reads with MiXCR, one row per CDR3 protein. The table lists around 490,000 distinct CDR3 sequences, less than 30% of them singletons. The sequencing sample was made of PBMCs. The receptors originated from a human donor in good health (CMV status not recorded). Some clones in this sample may be carry-over from other donors' samples.

This clonotype came up many times. The chain is built from TRBV7-8 and TRBJ2-3, with D possibly matching TRBD1 (5 bases). The germline V and J ends were trimmed by 4 bases and 6 bases, with 17 bases remaining between them. The CDR3 totals 15 residues. Per germline, CDR1 SGHVS and CDR2 FQNEAQ. The CDR3 bases are TGTGCCAGCAGCTCAGACGGAGTAGGGGCGGATACGCAGTATTTT. This sequence encodes CASSSDGVGADTQYF.

CDR3 nucleotide sequence: TGTGCCAGCAGCTTAGCGTCGGGGGGCGAGAACATTCAGTACTTC. It is translated as CASSLASGGENIQYF. This chain uses TRBV7-6 with TRBJ2-4, with D perhaps TRBD2 (7 bases). Germline-derived CDR1 and CDR2 are SGHVS and FNYEAQ. This CDR3 contains 15 residues. Trimming removed 0 bases at V and 7 bases at J, with 13 bases between.

This sequence joins TRBV27 and TRBJ1-2; TRBD1 agrees at 8 bases. This CDR3 contains 13 residues. Trimming at V came to 10 bases and at J to 0 bases, leaving 4 bases not matched to a gene. Germline V gene lookup returns CDR1 MNHEY and CDR2 SMNVEV (reference sequence). In nucleotides, the CDR3 is TGTGCCACCCAACAGGGGGCTAACTATGGCTACACCTTC. Its protein is CATQQGANYGYTF.

This clonotype was counted at least ten times. The chain employs TRBV12-3 or TRBV12-4 and TRBJ1-5, with D possibly TRBD1 on 5 matching bases. CDR3 size: 14 residues. Trimming took off 6 bases at V and 2 bases at J, with 11 bases between the two ends. CDR3 amino acids: CASSLGRGNQPQHF. In nucleotides, the CDR3 is TGTGCCAGCAGCTTGGGCAGGGGCAATCAGCCCCAGCATTTT.

The chain has TRBV6-5 and TRBJ2-1, with TRBD2 matching 11 bases. There are 15 residues in the CDR3. Germline trimming cut 6 bases from V and 6 bases from J; bases unmatched to any gene: 7. Germline CDR1 and CDR2: MNHEY and SVGAGI. The CDR3 coding sequence is TGTGCCAGCAGGCAAACTAGCGGGAGCCGCAATGAGCAGTTCTTC. Protein product: CASRQTSGSRNEQFF.

This clonotype was picked up many times. The chain employs TRBV7-8 and TRBJ1-5; TRBD1 matches 7 bases. Losses at the gene ends were 1 base for V and 1 base for J; bases not matched to a gene: 1. The CDR3 covers 15 residues. The germline CDR1 and CDR2 sequences are SGHVS and FQNEAQ. The CDR3 coding sequence is TGTGCCAGCAGCTTAGAGACAGGGAGCAATCAGCCCCAGCATTTT. Protein product: CASSLETGSNQPQHF.

This clonotype was seen many times. This chain joins TRBV7-2 and TRBJ1-4; D may be TRBD1 (5 bases). Germline V lookup: CDR1 SGHTA, CDR2 FQGNSA. Between the trimmed V and J ends, which lost 1 base and 5 bases, there was a span of 11 bases. The CDR3 spans 15 residues. The CDR3 loop reads CASSLDAGWNEKLFF. The DNA for the CDR3 is TGTGCCAGCAGCTTAGACGCAGGGTGGAATGAAAAACTGTTTTTT.

This clonotype was recorded only once. The chain recombines TRBV25-1 with TRBJ1-1; the D gene is possibly TRBD1 (5 bases). In germline, CDR1 is MGHDK, CDR2 SYGVNS. This CDR3 has 18 residues. The V end lost 3 bases, the J end lost 1 base, and 21 bases lay between the germline ends. This chain's CDR3 is CASSDLGRGSLQNTEAFF. The CDR3 bases are TGTGCCAGCAGTGACCTAGGTCGGGGGAGCCTGCAGAACACTGAAGCTTTCTTT. The full variable domain, with the rest looked up from reference TRBV25-1 and TRBJ1-1, is EADIYQTPRYLVIGTGKKITLECSQTMGHDKMYWYQQDPGMELHLIHYSYGVNSTEKGDLSSESTVSRIRTEHFPLTLESARPSHTSQYLCASSDLGRGSLQNTEAFFGQGTRLTVV.

The V call is TRBV5-4, the J call TRBJ2-3; tentative D call: TRBD1 (6 bases). Germline V gene data show CDR1 as SGHNT and CDR2 as YYREEE (reference sequence). V was pared by 4 bases and J by 1 base, with 13 bases between. The CDR3 is made up of 15 amino acids. The CDR3 DNA follows: TGTGCCAGCAGCGTTGGGGGCGGCGGCACAGATACGCAGTATTTT. Residues: CASSVGGGGTDTQYF. The entire variable domain, with the rest obtained from reference TRBV5-4 and TRBJ2-3, is as follows: ETGVTQSPTHLIKTRGQQVTLRCSSQSGHNTVSWYQQALGQGPQFIFQYYREEENGRGNFPPRFSGLQFPNYSSELNVNALELDDSALYLCASSVGGGGTDTQYFGPGTRLTVL.

The V call is TRBV12-3 or TRBV12-4, the J call TRBJ2-7; D is undetermined. The CDR3 loop spans 12 amino acids. V was cut by 3 bases and J by 5 bases, with 8 bases left in between. CDR3 residues: CASSFSVHEQYF. The CDR3 DNA reads TGTGCCAGCAGTTTTTCGGTCCACGAGCAGTACTTC.

This chain uses TRBV5-4 with TRBJ1-4; TRBD1 aligns across 7 bases. Germline V gene data show CDR1 as SGHNT and CDR2 as YYREEE (reference sequence). This CDR3 is 15 amino acids long. The V segment lost 4 bases and the J segment 5 bases; nucleotides outside the gene matches: 8. CDR3 coding DNA: TGTGCCAGCAGCGAAAACAGGGGAATCAATGAAAAACTGTTTTTT. Its translation: CASSENRGINEKLFF.

The V and J genes are TRBV19 and TRBJ1-5; the D gene is possibly TRBD1 (6 bases). Trimming left V 5 bases short and J 2 bases short, with 13 bases between. This CDR3 has 15 residues. Per the germline V gene, CDR1 is LNHDA and CDR2 is SQIVND (reference sequence). In nucleotides, the CDR3 is TGTGCCAGTAGTCCACAGGGTTTAGGCAATCAGCCCCAGCATTTT. Residues: CASSPQGLGNQPQHF.

This clonotype was counted many times. The J gene is TRBJ2-7, the V gene TRBV7-2; D is possibly TRBD1 (5 bases). Per the germline V gene, CDR1 is SGHTA and CDR2 is FQGNSA. CDR3 length: 13 amino acids. V shed 1 base and J shed 7 bases, with 11 bases lying between them. The CDR3 reads CASSLVSGQEQYV. The CDR3 DNA sequence: TGTGCCAGCAGCTTAGTGTCAGGGCAGGAGCAGTACGTC.

Ten or more counts support this clonotype. This chain joins TRBV20-1 and TRBJ2-5; D may be TRBD2 (6 bases). This CDR3 region has 17 residues. Germline V gives CDR1 DFQATT, CDR2 SNEGSKA (reference sequence). V gave up 0 bases and J gave up 5 bases, with 22 bases separating them. CDR3 coding DNA: TGCAGTGCTAGAGATCTAAGGGAGACGGGGGACGGGGAGACCCAGTACTTC. This gives the protein CSARDLRETGDGETQYF.

There are a few counts of this clonotype. The chain uses TRBV7-3 and TRBJ2-1; TRBD2 aligns across 11 bases. Germline CDR1 and CDR2: SGHTA and FQGTGA. The V gene end was trimmed by 6 bases and the J gene end by 7 bases; junction bases not matched to a gene: 14. The CDR3 spans 17 residues. The CDR3 coding sequence is TGTGCCAGCAGTCTTCTAGCGGGAGGCCCGAGTGGGAATGAGCAGTTCTTC. Its translation is CASSLLAGGPSGNEQFF.

The V and J genes are TRBV7-2 and TRBJ1-1; no firm D call. Germline CDR1 reads SGHTA; CDR2 reads FQGNSA. V was pared by 4 bases and J by 8 bases, with 14 bases between. The CDR3 length is 13 residues. CDR3 in DNA: TGTGCCAGCAGCTCCACTTCCTTAGTGGAAGCTTTCTTT. Encoded protein: CASSSTSLVEAFF.

The rearrangement links TRBV6-2 or TRBV6-3 to TRBJ1-1; 7 bases are shared with TRBD1. CDR1 is MNHEY, CDR2 SVGEGT, per germline. The CDR3 is 15 amino acids. V lost 6 bases to trimming and J lost 6 bases; unmatched junction nucleotides: 13. CDR3 DNA sequence: TGTGCCAGCAGCTCTGCACAGGGGTTCGGCGCTGAAGCTTTCTTT. Translation gives CASSSAQGFGAEAFF.

V is TRBV12-3 or TRBV12-4 and J is TRBJ2-3; 11 bases map to TRBD2. The CDR3 loop spans 17 amino acids. The V and J ends lost 9 bases and 6 bases, in that order; junction bases with no gene match: 17. CDR3 in amino acids: CASAGTSGQVIGDTQYF. The CDR3 DNA follows: TGTGCCAGTGCGGGGACTAGCGGTCAGGTGATTGGGGATACGCAGTATTTT.

This clonotype was seen a few times. This chain joins TRBV7-2 and TRBJ2-1, with D tentatively TRBD1 or TRBD2 (5 bases each). This CDR3 spans 14 amino acids. CDR1 SGHTA and CDR2 FQGNSA come from the germline V gene. The V gene lost 3 bases and the J gene lost 5 bases, with 11 bases spanning the gap. The CDR3 protein is CASSFGTSNNEQFF. CDR3 sequence (DNA): TGTGCCAGCAGCTTCGGGACGTCGAACAATGAGCAGTTCTTC.

The chain joins TRBV20-1 to TRBJ1-5; D not certain. This CDR3 is built from 12 residues. Trimming left V 2 bases short and J 6 bases short, with 8 bases between. In germline, CDR1 is DFQATT, CDR2 SNEGSKA (reference sequence). The CDR3, as DNA: TGCAGTGCTAGATACCCGGGTCAGCCCCAGCATTTT. This translates into CSARYPGQPQHF.

V usage is TRBV6-2 or TRBV6-3 and J usage is TRBJ2-1, with 7 positions matching TRBD2. V shed 6 bases, J shed 4 bases, and the junction held 6 bases outside the gene matches. The V gene's germline CDR1 is MNHEY and CDR2 SVGEGT. The CDR3 consists of 14 residues. The CDR3 is CASRSSGEYNEQFF. The CDR3 DNA reads as TGTGCCAGCAGATCTAGCGGAGAATACAATGAGCAGTTCTTC.

The table lists this clonotype with many counts. The rearrangement links TRBV7-8 to TRBJ2-2; 10 nucleotides line up with TRBD2. The V gene's germline CDR1 is SGHVS and CDR2 FQNEAQ. The CDR3 has 16 amino acids. V trimming: 3 bases; J trimming: 1 base; junction bases outside the gene matches: 2. CDR3 loop: CASSFRTSGNTGELFF. The CDR3, as DNA: TGTGCCAGCAGCTTCAGGACTAGCGGGAACACCGGGGAGCTGTTTTTT.

This clonotype was picked up a small number of times. The chain carries TRBV7-2 and TRBJ2-7; tentatively, D is TRBD1 (6 bases). V gave up 8 bases and J gave up 2 bases, with 13 bases separating them. The CDR3 extends over 13 amino acids. CDR1 is SGHTA, CDR2 FQGNSA, per germline. This CDR3 reads CASARGGTYEQYF. The CDR3 region has the DNA TGTGCCAGCGCTCGTGGGGGCACCTACGAGCAGTACTTC.

This clonotype has just a few counts. V is TRBV19 and J is TRBJ2-7; tentative D call: TRBD2 (5 bases). Between the trimmed V and J ends, which lost 3 bases and 2 bases, there was a span of 14 bases. Germline loops: CDR1 LNHDA, CDR2 SQIVND (reference sequence). The CDR3 covers 15 residues. CDR3 coding DNA: TGTGCCAGTAGTATGGAAGCTAGCTGGGCCTACGAGCAGTACTTC. This gives the protein CASSMEASWAYEQYF.

This clonotype was seen a few times. The chain recombines TRBV7-2 with TRBJ2-5, with TRBD2 as a possible D gene (6 bases). Trimming removed 5 bases at V and 5 bases at J, with 12 bases between. The CDR3 consists of 13 residues. Germline V gene lookup returns CDR1 SGHTA and CDR2 FQGNSA. CDR3 in DNA: TGTGCCAGCAGCCTGCGACTAGGGGAGACCCAGTACTTC. Its translation: CASSLRLGETQYF.

J is TRBJ1-1 and V is TRBV19; a weak D match, TRBD1 (5 bases). V lost 8 bases and J lost 2, with 18 bases in between. The CDR3 has 15 residues. Germline CDR1 LNHDA, CDR2 SQIVND (reference sequence). This chain's CDR3 is CASSWLGQGNTEAFF. The CDR3 coding sequence is TGTGCCAGTTCTTGGCTTGGTCAGGGCAACACTGAAGCTTTCTTT.

This clonotype has just a few counts. The chain combines TRBV7-8 with TRBJ1-5, with 7 bases fitting TRBD1. The CDR3 is made up of 17 amino acids. V shed 5 bases and J 0 bases; nucleotides not matched to a gene: 10. The germline CDR1 and CDR2 sequences are SGHVS and FQNEAQ. The DNA for the CDR3 is TGTGCCAGCAGCCTAAGGGACAGCACCTATAGCAATCAGCCCCAGCATTTT. Its protein is CASSLRDSTYSNQPQHF. The entire variable domain, with the rest obtained from reference TRBV7-8 and TRBJ1-5, is as follows: GAGVSQSPRYKVAKRGQDVALRCDPISGHVSLFWYQQALGQGPEFLTYFQNEAQLDKSGLPSDRFFAERPEGSVSTLKIQRTQQEDSAVYLCASSLRDSTYSNQPQHFGDGTRLSIL.